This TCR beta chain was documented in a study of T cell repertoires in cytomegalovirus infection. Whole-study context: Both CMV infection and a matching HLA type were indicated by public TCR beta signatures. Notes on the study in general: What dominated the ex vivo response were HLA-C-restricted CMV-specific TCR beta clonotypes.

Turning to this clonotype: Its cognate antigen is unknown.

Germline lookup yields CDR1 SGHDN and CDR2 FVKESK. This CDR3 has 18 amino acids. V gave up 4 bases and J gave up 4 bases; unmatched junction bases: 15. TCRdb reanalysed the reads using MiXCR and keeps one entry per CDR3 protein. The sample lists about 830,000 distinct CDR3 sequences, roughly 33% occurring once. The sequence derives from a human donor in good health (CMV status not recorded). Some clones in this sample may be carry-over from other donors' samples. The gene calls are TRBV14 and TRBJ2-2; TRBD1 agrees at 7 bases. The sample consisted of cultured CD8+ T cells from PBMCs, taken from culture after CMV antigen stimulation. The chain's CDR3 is CASSPFLDRHPTTGELFF. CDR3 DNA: TGTGCCAGCAGCCCTTTCCTGGACAGGCACCCCACCACCGGGGAGCTGTTTTTT.